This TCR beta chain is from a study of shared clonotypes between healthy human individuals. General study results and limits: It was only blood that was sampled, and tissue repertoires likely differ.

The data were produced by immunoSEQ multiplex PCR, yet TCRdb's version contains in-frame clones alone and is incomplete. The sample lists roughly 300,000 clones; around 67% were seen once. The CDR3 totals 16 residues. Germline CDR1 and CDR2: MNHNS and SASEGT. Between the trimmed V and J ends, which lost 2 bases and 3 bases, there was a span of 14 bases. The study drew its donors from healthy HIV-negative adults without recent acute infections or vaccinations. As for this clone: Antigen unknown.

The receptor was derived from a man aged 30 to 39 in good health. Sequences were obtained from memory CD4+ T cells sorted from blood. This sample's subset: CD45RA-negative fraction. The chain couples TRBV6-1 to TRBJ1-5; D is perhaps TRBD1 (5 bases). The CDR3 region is CASSELAGLSNQPQHF. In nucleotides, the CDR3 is TGTGCCAGCAGTGAATTGGCGGGGCTCTCCAATCAGCCCCAGCATTTT.